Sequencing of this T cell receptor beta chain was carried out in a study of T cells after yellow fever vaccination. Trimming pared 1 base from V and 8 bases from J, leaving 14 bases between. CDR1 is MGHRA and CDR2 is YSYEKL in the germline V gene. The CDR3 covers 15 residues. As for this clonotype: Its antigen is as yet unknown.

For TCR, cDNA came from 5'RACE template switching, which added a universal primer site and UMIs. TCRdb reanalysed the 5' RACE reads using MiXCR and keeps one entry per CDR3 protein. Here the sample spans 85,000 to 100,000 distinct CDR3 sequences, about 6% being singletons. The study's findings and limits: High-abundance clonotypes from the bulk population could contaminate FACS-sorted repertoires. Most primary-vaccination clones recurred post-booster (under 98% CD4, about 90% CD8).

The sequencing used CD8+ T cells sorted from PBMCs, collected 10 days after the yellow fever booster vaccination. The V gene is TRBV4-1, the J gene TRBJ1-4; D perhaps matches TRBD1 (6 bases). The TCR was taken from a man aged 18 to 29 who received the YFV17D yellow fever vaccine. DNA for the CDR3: TGCGCCAGCAGCCAAGGAACCCGGGACACCGAAAAACTGTTTTTT. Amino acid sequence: CASSQGTRDTEKLFF.